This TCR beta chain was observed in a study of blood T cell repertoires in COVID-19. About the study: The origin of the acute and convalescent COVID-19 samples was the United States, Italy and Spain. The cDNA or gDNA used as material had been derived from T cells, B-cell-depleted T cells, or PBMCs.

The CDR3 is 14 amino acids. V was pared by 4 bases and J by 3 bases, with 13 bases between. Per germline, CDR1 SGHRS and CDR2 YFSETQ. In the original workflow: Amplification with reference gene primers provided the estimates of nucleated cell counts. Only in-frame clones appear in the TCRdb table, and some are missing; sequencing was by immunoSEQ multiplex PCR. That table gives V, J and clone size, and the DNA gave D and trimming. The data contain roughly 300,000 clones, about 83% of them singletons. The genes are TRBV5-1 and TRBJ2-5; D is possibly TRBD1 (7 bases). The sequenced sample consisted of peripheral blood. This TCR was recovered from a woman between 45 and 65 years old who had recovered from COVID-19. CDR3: CASSAQGEEETQYF. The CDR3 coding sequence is TGCGCCAGCAGCGCTCAGGGGGAGGAAGAGACCCAGTACTTC.